A single sample is the source of the 10 T cell receptor beta chains below, sequenced in a study of graft-versus-host responses after intestinal transplantation. These receptors are not linked to any known antigen. TCRdb keeps only in-frame clones here, not all; method: immunoSEQ multiplex PCR. The profile shows 85,000 to 90,000 clones, under 85% of them singletons. Sample: unstimulated CD8+ T cells sorted from spleen or lymph node cells, taken before intestinal transplant. The receptors here all came from a human donor who received an intestinal transplant.

The CDR3 spells CASSLVGQGEGYTF. For the CDR3, the DNA is TGTGCCAGCAGCTTAGTGGGACAGGGAGAAGGCTACACCTTC. The V and J genes are TRBV7-9 and TRBJ1-2, with TRBD1 matching over 9 bases. Germline V lookup: CDR1 SEHNR, CDR2 FQNEAQ (reference sequence). This CDR3 region has 14 residues. J gave up 8 bases and V 1 base, and 5 bases lay outside the gene matches.

This CDR3 reads CASSLEGTGFTEQYF. The CDR3, as DNA: TGTGCCAGCAGCTTAGAGGGGACAGGGTTCACCGAGCAGTACTTC. The genes are TRBV7-8 and TRBJ2-7; 9 positions match TRBD1. Per germline, CDR1 SGHVS and CDR2 FQNEAQ. The V segment lost 1 base and the J segment 6 bases; nucleotides outside the gene matches: 7. The CDR3 spans 15 residues.

The chain employs TRBV19 and TRBJ2-1, with D hard to call. The CDR3 has 16 amino acids. Germline CDR1 reads LNHDA; CDR2 reads SQIVND (reference sequence). V was pared by 3 bases and J by 0 bases, with 12 bases between. CDR3 residues: CASSIPLVSSYNEQFF. For the CDR3, the DNA is TGTGCCAGTAGTATTCCCCTAGTCAGCTCCTACAATGAGCAGTTCTTC.

In DNA form, the CDR3 reads TGTGCCAGCAGCCAAAATTTCTTGACCGGGACTAGCGGGCTCCCGAACACCGGGGAGCTGTTTTTT. This translates into CASSQNFLTGTSGLPNTGELFF. This chain joins TRBV4-2 and TRBJ2-2; 12 bases match TRBD2. V gave up 2 bases and J gave up 0 bases; unmatched junction bases: 16. Germline loops: CDR1 LGHNA, CDR2 YNFKEQ. The CDR3 has 22 amino acids.

In the case of this clone: An end of the junction does not agree with germline; a read error may underlie this. The CDR3 DNA reads as TGTGCTAGCAGCAAAATGGGAGGTGGCACAGATACGCAGTATTTT. Its protein product is CASSKMGGGTDTQYF. The rearrangement links TRBV7-7 to TRBJ2-3; TRBD2 might be the D (6 bases). CDR3 length: 15 residues. CDR1 is SSHAT and CDR2 is FNYEAQ in the germline V gene (reference sequence).

The gene calls are TRBV15 and TRBJ1-1, with 9 bases lining up with TRBD1. There are 16 residues in the CDR3. V lost 5 bases and J lost 1; bases outside the gene matches: 8. The V gene's germline CDR1 is LNHNV and CDR2 YYDKDF (reference sequence). The CDR3 region is CATSSFSGQGNTEAFF. Here the CDR3 DNA reads TGTGCCACCAGCTCGTTCTCGGGACAGGGGAACACTGAAGCTTTCTTT.

The chain couples TRBV2 to TRBJ2-4; tentative D call: TRBD2 (6 bases). CDR3 length: 13 residues. Germline lookup yields CDR1 SNHLY and CDR2 FYNNEI. The V end lost 6 bases, the J end lost 5 bases, and 11 bases lay between the germline ends. The CDR3 loop reads CASRLLAENIQYF. Here the CDR3 DNA reads TGTGCCAGCAGGTTACTAGCAGAAAACATTCAGTACTTC.

The rearrangement joins TRBV2 to TRBJ2-5, with 7 bases matching TRBD1. V was pared by 8 bases and J by 3 bases, with 12 bases of the junction left unmatched. CDR1 SNHLY and CDR2 FYNNEI come from the germline V gene. There are 15 residues in the CDR3. CDR3 DNA: TGTGCCAGCGGCGCCCCAAGGGGGCCGGAAGAGACCCAGTACTTC. Its translation: CASGAPRGPEETQYF.

The V call is TRBV7-9, the J call TRBJ1-5, with unresolved D. Germline CDR1 reads SEHNR; CDR2 reads FQNEAQ (reference sequence). There are 13 residues in the CDR3. Deletions cut 5 bases from V and 4 bases from J, with 9 bases between. CDR3 protein: CASSAGLNQPQHF. CDR3 nucleotides: TGTGCCAGCAGCGCGGGCCTTAATCAGCCCCAGCATTTT. Complete variable domain (other parts from reference TRBV7-9 and TRBJ1-5): DTGVSQNPRHKITKRGQNVTFRCDPISEHNRLYWYRQTLGQGPEFLTYFQNEAQLEKSRLLSDRFSAERPKGSFSTLEIQRTEQGDSAMYLCASSAGLNQPQHFGDGTRLSIL.

V is TRBV7-2 and J is TRBJ2-1; D tentatively reads TRBD1 or TRBD2 (5 bases each). The CDR3 extends over 13 amino acids. Trimming stripped 11 bases from V and 3 bases from J, with 14 bases between. Per germline, CDR1 SGHTA and CDR2 FQGNSA. The CDR3 loop is CAWTGQIYNEQFF. The CDR3 DNA sequence: TGTGCCTGGACTGGACAAATCTACAATGAGCAGTTCTTC. Filled out from reference TRBV7-2 and TRBJ2-1, the complete variable domain reads GAGVSQSPSNKVTEKGKDVELRCDPISGHTALYWYRQSLGQGLEFLIYFQGNSAPDKSGLPSDRFSAERTGGSVSTLTIQRTQQEDSAVYLCAWTGQIYNEQFFGPGTRLTVL.